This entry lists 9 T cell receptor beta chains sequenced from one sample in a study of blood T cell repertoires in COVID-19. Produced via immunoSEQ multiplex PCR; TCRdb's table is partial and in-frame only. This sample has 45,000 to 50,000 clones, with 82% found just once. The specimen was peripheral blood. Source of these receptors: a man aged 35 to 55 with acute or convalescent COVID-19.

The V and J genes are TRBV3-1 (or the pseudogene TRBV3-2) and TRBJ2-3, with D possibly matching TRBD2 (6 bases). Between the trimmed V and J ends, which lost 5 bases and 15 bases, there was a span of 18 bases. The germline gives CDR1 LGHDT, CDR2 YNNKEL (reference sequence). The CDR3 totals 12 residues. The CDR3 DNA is TGTGCCAGCAGCTCCCCGCCGGGGGTTTCATATTTT. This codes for CASSSPPGVSYF.

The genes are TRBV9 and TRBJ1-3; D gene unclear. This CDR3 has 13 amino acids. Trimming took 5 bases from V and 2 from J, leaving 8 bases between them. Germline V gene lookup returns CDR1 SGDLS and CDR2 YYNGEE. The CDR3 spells CASRTDPGNTIYF. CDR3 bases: TGTGCCAGCAGAACTGATCCTGGAAACACCATATATTTT.

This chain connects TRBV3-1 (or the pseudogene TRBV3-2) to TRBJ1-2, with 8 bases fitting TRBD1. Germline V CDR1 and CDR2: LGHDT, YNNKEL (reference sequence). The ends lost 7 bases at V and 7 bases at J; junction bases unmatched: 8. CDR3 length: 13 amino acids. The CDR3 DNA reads TGTGCCAGCAATACAGGGGGTAAAGCTGGCTACACCTTC. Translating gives CASNTGGKAGYTF.

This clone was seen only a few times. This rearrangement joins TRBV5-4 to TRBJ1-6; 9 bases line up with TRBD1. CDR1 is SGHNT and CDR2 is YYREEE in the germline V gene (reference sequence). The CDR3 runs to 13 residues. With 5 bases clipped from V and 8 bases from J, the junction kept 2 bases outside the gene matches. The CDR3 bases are TGTGCCAGCAGTCGGACAGGGGATTCACCCCTCCACTTT. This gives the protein CASSRTGDSPLHF. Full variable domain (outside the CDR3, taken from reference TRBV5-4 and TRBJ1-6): ETGVTQSPTHLIKTRGQQVTLRCSSQSGHNTVSWYQQALGQGPQFIFQYYREEENGRGNFPPRFSGLQFPNYSSELNVNALELDDSALYLCASSRTGDSPLHFGNGTRLTVT.

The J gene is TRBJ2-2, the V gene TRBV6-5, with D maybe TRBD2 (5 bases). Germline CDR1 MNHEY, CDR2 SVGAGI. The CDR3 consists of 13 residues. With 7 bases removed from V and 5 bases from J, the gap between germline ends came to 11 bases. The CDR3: CASTLPGTGELFF. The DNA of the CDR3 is TGTGCCAGCACCCTGCCGGGGACCGGGGAGCTGTTTTTT.

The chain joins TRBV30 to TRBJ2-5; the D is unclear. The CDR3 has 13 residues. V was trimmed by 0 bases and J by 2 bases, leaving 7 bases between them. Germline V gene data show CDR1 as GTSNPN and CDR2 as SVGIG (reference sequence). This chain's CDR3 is CAWSVGSQETQYF. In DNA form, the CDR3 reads TGTGCCTGGAGTGTCGGTTCTCAAGAGACCCAGTACTTC. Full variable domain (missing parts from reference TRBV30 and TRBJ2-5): SQTIHQWPATLVQPVGSPLSLECTVEGTSNPNLYWYRQAAGRGLQLLFYSVGIGQISSEVPQNLSASRPQDRQFILSSKKLLLSDSGFYLCAWSVGSQETQYFGPGTRLLVL.

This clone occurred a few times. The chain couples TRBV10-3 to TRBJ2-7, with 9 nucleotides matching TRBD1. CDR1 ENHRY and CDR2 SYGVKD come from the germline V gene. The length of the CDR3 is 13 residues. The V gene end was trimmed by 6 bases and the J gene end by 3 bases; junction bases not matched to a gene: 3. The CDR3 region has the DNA TGTGCCATCAGGCGACAGGGGGACTACGAGCAGTACTTC. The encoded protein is CAIRRQGDYEQYF.

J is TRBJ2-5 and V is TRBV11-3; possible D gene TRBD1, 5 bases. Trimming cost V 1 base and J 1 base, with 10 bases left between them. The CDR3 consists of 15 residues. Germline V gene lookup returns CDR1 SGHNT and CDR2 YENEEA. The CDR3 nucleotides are TGTGCCAGCAGCTTAGGGGGCCAAACCCAAGAGACCCAGTACTTC. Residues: CASSLGGQTQETQYF.

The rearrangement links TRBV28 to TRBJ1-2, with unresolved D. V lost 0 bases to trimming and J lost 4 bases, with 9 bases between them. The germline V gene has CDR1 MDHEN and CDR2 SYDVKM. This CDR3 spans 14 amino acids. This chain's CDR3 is CASSLWRSFYGYTF. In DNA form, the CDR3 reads TGTGCCAGCAGTTTATGGCGAAGCTTCTATGGCTACACCTTC.